These T cell receptor beta chains were read from a single sample in a study of radiotherapy plus CTLA-4 blockade in lung cancer. The repertoire was sequenced with immunoSEQ multiplex PCR; TCRdb's copy has only in-frame clones and lacks some. In the table there are under 110,000 clones, more than 75% of which are singletons. Source: peripheral blood, taken from a patient treated with radiotherapy plus ipilimumab. These TCRs come from a human donor with non-small cell lung cancer that progressed on radiotherapy plus ipilimumab. Some clones in this sample may be carry-over from other donors' samples. CDR3s include the opening cysteine and the closing phenylalanine or tryptophan. The D gene is left open where the match is weak. Clone size is given for some rows only: seen once, a few or many times, or a class if the clone is expanded.

v_call	j_call	clone_size	d_call	cdr3_aa	cdr3_nt
TRBV5-1	TRBJ2-7	.	TRBD1	CASSFRIGTGFEQYF	TGCGCCAGCAGTTTTCGGATAGGGACAGGGTTTGAGCAGTACTTC
TRBV4-1	TRBJ1-3	.	.	CASSLVLASSGNTIYF	TGCGCCAGCAGCCTTGTACTGGCCAGCTCTGGAAACACCATATATTTT
TRBV10-3	TRBJ2-2	.	TRBD2	CAISGTAGDLNTGELFF	TGTGCCATCAGTGGGACAGCGGGGGACCTGAACACCGGGGAGCTGTTTTTT
TRBV5-1	TRBJ2-3	.	TRBD1	CASSSTGGSNTQYF	TGCGCCAGCAGCTCGACAGGGGGAAGCAATACGCAGTATTTT
TRBV4-3	TRBJ2-3	.	.	CASSHLTDSTDTQYF	TGCGCCAGCAGCCACTTGACAGATAGCACAGATACGCAGTATTTT
TRBV27	TRBJ1-2	.	.	CASSLLRGEPQVGYTF	TGTGCCAGCAGTTTATTAAGAGGGGAGCCCCAGGTAGGTTACACCTTC
TRBV6-6	TRBJ1-5	.	TRBD1	CASSPRGQGARQPQHF	TGTGCCAGCAGCCCTAGGGGACAGGGGGCCCGGCAGCCCCAGCATTTT
TRBV28	TRBJ2-7	once	TRBD2	CASSMLTSGAPPYEQYF	TGTGCCAGCAGCATGCTGACTAGCGGGGCCCCTCCCTACGAGCAGTACTTC
TRBV4-3	TRBJ2-2	.	TRBD2	CASSRIAGTMNTGELFF	TGCGCCAGCAGCCGAATAGCCGGGACTATGAACACCGGGGAGCTGTTTTTT
TRBV6-5	TRBJ2-3	.	.	CASKVADSTQYF	TGTGCCAGCAAGGTCGCGGACAGTACGCAGTATTTT
TRBV2	TRBJ1-2	.	.	CASSKGGYTF	TGTGCCAGCAGCAAGGGTGGCTACACCTTC
TRBV5-4	TRBJ2-5	.	.	CASSQKMTQETQYF	TGTGCCAGCAGCCAGAAGATGACCCAAGAGACCCAGTACTTC
TRBV18	TRBJ2-7	.	TRBD1	CASTAGTGVYEQYF	TGTGCCAGCACCGCCGGGACAGGAGTCTACGAGCAGTACTTC
TRBV28	TRBJ1-4	.	.	CASSLLGGGNEKLFF	TGTGCCAGCAGTTTATTGGGGGGCGGTAATGAAAAACTGTTTTTT
TRBV7-9	TRBJ2-3	.	.	CASSPLGGTDTQYF	TGTGCCAGCAGCCCCCTCGGGGGAACAGATACGCAGTATTTT
TRBV5-1	TRBJ1-1	.	.	CASSLELRENTEAFF	TGCGCCAGCAGCTTGGAATTACGGGAAAACACTGAAGCTTTCTTT
TRBV4-2	TRBJ2-3	.	.	CASSADRYTQYF	TGTGCCAGCAGCGCAGATCGGTATACGCAGTATTTT
TRBV4-1	TRBJ1-4	.	.	CASGPGTANEKLFF	TGCGCCAGCGGACCGGGTACCGCTAATGAAAAACTGTTTTTT
TRBV9	TRBJ1-2	.	TRBD1	CASSVPGGAYGYTF	TGTGCCAGCAGCGTCCCAGGGGGAGCCTATGGCTACACCTTC
TRBV5-1	TRBJ2-1	.	TRBD1	CASSAPPGQGVYNEQFF	TGCGCCAGCAGCGCGCCACCGGGACAGGGGGTCTACAATGAGCAGTTCTTC
TRBV9	TRBJ1-1	.	.	CASSSVRGVTEAFF	TGTGCCAGCAGCTCAGTTCGAGGGGTCACTGAAGCTTTCTTT
TRBV5-1	TRBJ1-2	.	.	CASSLEQGGLGYTF	TGCGCCAGCAGCTTGGAACAGGGTGGCCTCGGCTACACCTTC
TRBV5-4	TRBJ1-3	.	.	CASSLVPGKGNTIYF	TGTGCCAGCAGCTTGGTTCCAGGGAAGGGAAACACCATATATTTT